Below are 17 T cell receptor beta chains sequenced from a single sample in a study of cytomegalovirus exposure and HLA in healthy donors. Use of 60 Vbeta and 13 Jbeta primers characterized the PCR. Clones were sequenced by immunoSEQ multiplex PCR, and TCRdb holds only the in-frame ones, with some missing. Seen here are about 110,000 clones, around three quarters observed once, and the top ten hold roughly 1.2%. Sequencing used PBMCs. The receptor source for this set is a woman between 25 and 40 years old in good health and CMV-seronegative.

This clone was counted between two and nine times. The chain recombines TRBV28 with TRBJ1-5; D might be TRBD1 (6 bases). Trimming cost V 7 bases and J 6 bases, with 16 bases left between them. Germline assignment: CDR1 MDHEN and CDR2 SYDVKM. The CDR3 covers 14 residues. The CDR3 region is CASNYREFGQPQHF. The CDR3 nucleotides read TGTGCCAGCAATTACAGGGAGTTCGGTCAGCCCCAGCATTTT.

As DNA, the CDR3 is TGTGCCAGCACCGCAGGACTAGCGAACAATGAGCAGTTCTTC. Its translation is CASTAGLANNEQFF. This chain connects TRBV25-1 to TRBJ2-1, with 9 bases fitting TRBD2. Germline loops: CDR1 MGHDK, CDR2 SYGVNS. The V segment lost 7 bases and the J segment 5 bases; nucleotides outside the gene matches: 6. The CDR3 has 14 amino acids. Complete variable domain (other parts from reference TRBV25-1 and TRBJ2-1): EADIYQTPRYLVIGTGKKITLECSQTMGHDKMYWYQQDPGMELHLIHYSYGVNSTEKGDLSSESTVSRIRTEHFPLTLESARPSHTSQYLCASTAGLANNEQFFGPGTRLTVL.

The rearrangement joins TRBV28 to TRBJ1-5; D not resolved. Trimming removed 7 bases from V and 2 bases from J, with 9 bases in between. Per germline, CDR1 MDHEN and CDR2 SYDVKM. This CDR3 contains 13 residues. The CDR3 coding sequence is TGTGCCAGCACGTCAGGCGGCAATCAGCCCCAGCATTTT. Its protein product is CASTSGGNQPQHF.

This clone was seen a handful of times. The chain joins TRBV29-1 to TRBJ2-4; TRBD2 agrees at 9 bases. The CDR3 is made up of 18 amino acids. CDR1 and CDR2 from the germline V gene are SQVTM and ANQGSEA. V gave up 3 bases and J gave up 0 bases; unmatched junction bases: 12. CDR3 nucleotides: TGCAGCGTTGAGTATCCAGCGGGGGGAGCTCTAGCCAAAAACATTCAGTACTTC. It translates to CSVEYPAGGALAKNIQYF.

The V gene is TRBV27, the J gene TRBJ2-1; unclear D gene. The length of the CDR3 is 12 residues. Deletions cut 8 bases from V and 9 bases from J, with 14 bases between. Germline assignment: CDR1 MNHEY and CDR2 SMNVEV (reference sequence). In DNA, the CDR3 is TGTGCCAGCGGAATAGTCCGCGGTGAGCAGTTCTTC. Protein sequence: CASGIVRGEQFF.

Only one count was recorded for this clone. The J gene is TRBJ2-1, the V gene TRBV30, with 12 bases that match TRBD2. Germline CDR1 reads GTSNPN; CDR2 reads SVGIG (reference sequence). Trimming took 2 bases from V and 9 from J; bases not matched to a gene: 8. The CDR3 sequence is 15 residues long. The chain's CDR3 is CAWSTLAGGLGEQFF. The DNA of the CDR3 is TGTGCCTGGAGTACCCTAGCGGGGGGGCTTGGTGAGCAGTTCTTC.

This clone has more than one count but fewer than ten. The V and J genes are TRBV5-6 and TRBJ2-7; D not resolved. The CDR3 length is 14 residues. V gave up 0 bases and J gave up 6 bases, with 13 bases separating them. The germline gives CDR1 SGHDT, CDR2 YYEEEE. The CDR3 DNA follows: TGTGCCAGCAGCTTGGGTGGGCCGTTAGGCGAGCAGTACTTC. It is translated as CASSLGGPLGEQYF.

CDR3: CATRGLAVYEQYF. The CDR3 DNA is TGTGCCACCCGGGGACTAGCGGTCTACGAGCAGTACTTC. This sequence joins TRBV10-3 and TRBJ2-7; 11 bases map to TRBD2. CDR3 size: 13 residues. Trimming at V came to 10 bases and at J to 3 bases, leaving 5 bases not matched to a gene. From germline, CDR1 is ENHRY and CDR2 SYGVKD.

This clone came up a few times. The rearrangement uses TRBV29-1 and TRBJ1-2; TRBD1 matches at 11 bases. The CDR3 length is 15 residues. Trimming at V came to 6 bases and at J to 0 bases, leaving 6 bases not matched to a gene. The germline CDR1 and CDR2 sequences are SQVTM and ANQGSEA. The CDR3 nucleotides read TGCAGCGTAGGACAGGGGGCCGGAGCTAACTATGGCTACACCTTC. Amino acids: CSVGQGAGANYGYTF.

The chain carries TRBV4-2 and TRBJ2-2; possibly TRBD1 for D (7 bases). The CDR3 is 17 residues long. The germline V gene has CDR1 LGHNA and CDR2 YNFKEQ. Trimming cost V 0 bases and J 1 base, with 12 bases left between them. CDR3 amino acids: CASSQDPGGLNTGELFF. Here the CDR3 DNA reads TGTGCCAGCAGCCAAGATCCAGGGGGGCTGAACACCGGGGAGCTGTTTTTT.

V usage is TRBV18 and J usage is TRBJ1-5; 7 bases match TRBD1. Germline V gene data show CDR1 as KGHSH and CDR2 as LQKENI. Trimming cost V 1 base and J 7 bases; bases outside gene matches: 7. CDR3 length: 15 amino acids. In DNA form, the CDR3 reads TGTGCCAGCTCACCACAGGGGGCCCCCGGACAGCCCCAGCATTTT. Encoded protein: CASSPQGAPGQPQHF.

The V call is TRBV19, the J call TRBJ1-2; TRBD1 matches 9 bases. Germline CDR1 LNHDA, CDR2 SQIVND (reference sequence). J was trimmed by 2 bases and V by 6 bases; bases with no gene match: 4. The CDR3 covers 14 residues. CDR3 in DNA: TGTGCCAGTAGCCGGACAGGGGAAAACTATGGCTACACCTTC. It yields the protein CASSRTGENYGYTF. The complete variable domain, with remaining parts taken from reference TRBV19 and TRBJ1-2, reads DGGITQSPKYLFRKEGQNVTLSCEQNLNHDAMYWYRQDPGQGLRLIYYSQIVNDFQKGDIAEGYSVSREKKESFPLTVTSAQKNPTAFYLCASSRTGENYGYTFGSGTRLTVV.

V usage is TRBV28 and J usage is TRBJ1-2, with D uncertain. Germline V CDR1 and CDR2: MDHEN, SYDVKM. The CDR3 is 11 amino acids. Deletions cut 6 bases from V and 7 bases from J, with 9 bases between. The CDR3 region has the DNA TGTGCCAGCAGACTACTCGGTGGCTACACCTTC. Protein product: CASRLLGGYTF.

The chain has TRBV5-1 and TRBJ2-1, with 13 bases identical to TRBD2. V lost 1 base, J lost 8 bases, and 9 bases stayed unmatched. The CDR3 extends over 17 amino acids. Per germline, CDR1 SGHRS and CDR2 YFSETQ. DNA of the CDR3: TGCGCCAGCAGCTTGAATTTTCGGACTAGCGGGGGATATGAGCAGTTCTTC. Residues: CASSLNFRTSGGYEQFF.

The chain has TRBV6-1 and TRBJ2-1; 9 bases match TRBD2. The germline gives CDR1 MNHNS, CDR2 SASEGT. The CDR3 has 15 amino acids. The V gene end was trimmed by 4 bases and the J gene end by 9 bases; junction bases not matched to a gene: 10. The CDR3: CASSGRAGGPGEQFF. CDR3 DNA sequence: TGTGCCAGCAGTGGGAGGGCGGGGGGGCCAGGTGAGCAGTTCTTC.

The chain is built from TRBV18 and TRBJ2-5; a weak D match, TRBD2 (5 bases). CDR1 is KGHSH, CDR2 LQKENI, per germline. V was shortened by 0 bases and J by 6 bases, with 8 bases between the two germline ends. The CDR3 extends over 13 amino acids. CDR3 in DNA: TGTGCCAGCTCACCACCGGTAGCGAAGACCCAGTACTTC. Translating gives CASSPPVAKTQYF.

The gene calls are TRBV4-3 and TRBJ1-2; no firm D call. CDR1 is LGHNA, CDR2 YSLEER, per germline. The CDR3 consists of 16 residues. V was clipped by 0 bases and J by 0 bases, with 11 bases between them. Here the CDR3 reads CASSQEVLPTNYGYTF. CDR3 DNA sequence: TGCGCCAGCAGCCAAGAGGTCCTACCCACTAACTATGGCTACACCTTC.